This T cell receptor beta chain was identified during a study of T cells in Graves' hyperthyroidism and ophthalmopathy. Authors of the study amplified TCR beta CDR3 regions from RNA transcripts. First-round RT-PCR with HTBI primers amplified the TCR CDR3 region. TCRdb used MiXCR to reprocess the multiplex PCR reads, holding one entry per CDR3 protein. The table includes over 400,000 distinct CDR3 sequences, around a fifth detected once. The TCR was taken from a woman between 65 and 79 years old with Graves' ophthalmopathy. What was sequenced was blood.

CDR3 amino acids: CASIGGGGNEQFF. The CDR3 DNA sequence: TGTGCCAGCATCGGCGGGGGCGGCAATGAGCAGTTCTTC. The rearrangement joins TRBV12-3 or TRBV12-4 to TRBJ2-1; TRBD2 might be the D (7 bases). The V and J ends lost 7 bases and 6 bases respectively, with 13 bases between them. This CDR3 spans 13 amino acids.